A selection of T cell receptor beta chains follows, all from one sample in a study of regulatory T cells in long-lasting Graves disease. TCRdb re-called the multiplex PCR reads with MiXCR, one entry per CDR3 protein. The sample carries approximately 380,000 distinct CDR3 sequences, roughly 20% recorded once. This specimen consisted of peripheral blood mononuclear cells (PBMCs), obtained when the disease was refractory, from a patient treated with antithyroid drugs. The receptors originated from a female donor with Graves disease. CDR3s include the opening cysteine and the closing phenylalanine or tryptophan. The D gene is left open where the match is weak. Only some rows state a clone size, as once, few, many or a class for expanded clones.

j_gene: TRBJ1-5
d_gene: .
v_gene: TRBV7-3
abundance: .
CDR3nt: TGTGCCAGCAGCTTGACTCCGGGACCGACGGTTCAGCCCCAGCATTTT
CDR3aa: CASSLTPGPTVQPQHF

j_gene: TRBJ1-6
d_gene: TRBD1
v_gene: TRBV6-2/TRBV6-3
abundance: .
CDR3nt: TGTGCCAGCAGTTACTCGACAGGGGGCAGAAATTCACCCCTCCACTTT
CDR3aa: CASSYSTGGRNSPLHF

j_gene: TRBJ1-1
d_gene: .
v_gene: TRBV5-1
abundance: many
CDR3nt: TGCGCCAGCAGCTTGGACTCGATGGGAAAAGACACTGAAGCTTTCTTT
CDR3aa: CASSLDSMGKDTEAFF

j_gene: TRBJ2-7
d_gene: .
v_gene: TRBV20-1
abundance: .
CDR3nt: TGCAGTGCTAGCCCCTCCGGGCGGGAAATTAATAAGCAGTACTTC
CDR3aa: CSASPSGREINKQYF

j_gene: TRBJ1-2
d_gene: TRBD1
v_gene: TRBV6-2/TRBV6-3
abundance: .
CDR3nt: TGTGCCAGCACCACTGCGGCAGGGGGTTTTGGCTACACCTTC
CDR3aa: CASTTAAGGFGYTF

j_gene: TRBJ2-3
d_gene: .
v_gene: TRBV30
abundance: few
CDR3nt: TGTGCCTGGAGTGTAGCCCTGGATACGCAGTATTTT
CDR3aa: CAWSVALDTQYF

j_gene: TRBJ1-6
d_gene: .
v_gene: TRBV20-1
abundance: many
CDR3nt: TGCAGTGCTATGCAGCCCAATTCACCCCTCCACTTT
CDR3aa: CSAMQPNSPLHF

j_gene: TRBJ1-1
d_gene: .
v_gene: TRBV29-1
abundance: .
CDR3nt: TGCAGCGCGCCCGCCGAGGGGGGGGGAGTTGAAGCTTTCTTT
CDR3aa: CSAPAEGGGVEAFF

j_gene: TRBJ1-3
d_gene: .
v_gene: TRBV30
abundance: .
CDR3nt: TGTGCCTGGAGAGTACAGGGCCCTGGAAACACCATATATTTT
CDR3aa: CAWRVQGPGNTIYF

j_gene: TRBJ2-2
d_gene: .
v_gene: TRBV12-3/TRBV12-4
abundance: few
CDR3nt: TGTGCCAGCAGCAGGGGGGAACTCGGGGAGCTGTTTTTT
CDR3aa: CASSRGELGELFF

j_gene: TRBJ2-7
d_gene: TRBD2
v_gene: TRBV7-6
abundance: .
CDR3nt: TGTGCCAGCAGTCCCGGGACTAGCGACGAGCAGTACTTC
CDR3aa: CASSPGTSDEQYF

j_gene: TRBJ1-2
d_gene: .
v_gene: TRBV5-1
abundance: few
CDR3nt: TGCGCCAGCAGCTCCCAATCGACGGTCGGCTACACCTTC
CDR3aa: CASSSQSTVGYTF